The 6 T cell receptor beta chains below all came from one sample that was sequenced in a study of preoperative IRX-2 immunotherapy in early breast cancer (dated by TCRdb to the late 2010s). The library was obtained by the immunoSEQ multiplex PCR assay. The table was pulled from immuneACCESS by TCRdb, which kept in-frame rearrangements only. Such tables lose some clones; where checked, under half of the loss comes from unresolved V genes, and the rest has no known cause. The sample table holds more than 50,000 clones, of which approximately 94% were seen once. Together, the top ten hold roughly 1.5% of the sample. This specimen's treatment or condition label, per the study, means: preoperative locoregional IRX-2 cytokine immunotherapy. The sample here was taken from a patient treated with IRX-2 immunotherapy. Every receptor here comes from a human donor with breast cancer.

CDR3 sequence (DNA): TGTGCCAGCAGCTTAGTCCAGGGGGAGACCCAGTACTTC. This gives the protein CASSLVQGETQYF. V and J are TRBV11-3 and TRBJ2-5; possibly TRBD1 for D (6 bases). Trimming stripped 1 base from V and 5 bases from J, with 8 bases between. The CDR3 extends over 13 amino acids. Germline V gene sequence: CDR1 SGHNT, CDR2 YENEEA.

The CDR3 region has the DNA TGTGCCATCAGTGAGTCGACAGGGGGAGGAAATTCACCCCTCCACTTT. Its protein is CAISESTGGGNSPLHF. This chain connects TRBV10-3 to TRBJ1-6; 9 positions match TRBD1. Germline V lookup: CDR1 ENHRY, CDR2 SYGVKD. The trim removed 0 bases at V and 7 bases at J, leaving 4 bases unmatched. The CDR3 is made up of 16 amino acids.

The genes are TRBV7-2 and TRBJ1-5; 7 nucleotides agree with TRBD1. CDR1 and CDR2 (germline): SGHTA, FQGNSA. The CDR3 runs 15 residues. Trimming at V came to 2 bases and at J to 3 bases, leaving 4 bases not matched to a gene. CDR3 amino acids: CASSLTGTANQPQHF. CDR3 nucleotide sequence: TGTGCCAGCAGCTTAACCGGGACAGCCAATCAGCCCCAGCATTTT.

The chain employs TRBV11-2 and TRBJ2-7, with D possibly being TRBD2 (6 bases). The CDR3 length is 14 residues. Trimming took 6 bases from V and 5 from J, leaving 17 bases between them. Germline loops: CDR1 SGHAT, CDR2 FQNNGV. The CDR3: CASRTGWRGNEQYF. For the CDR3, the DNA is TGTGCCAGCAGAACCGGATGGAGGGGCAACGAGCAGTACTTC.

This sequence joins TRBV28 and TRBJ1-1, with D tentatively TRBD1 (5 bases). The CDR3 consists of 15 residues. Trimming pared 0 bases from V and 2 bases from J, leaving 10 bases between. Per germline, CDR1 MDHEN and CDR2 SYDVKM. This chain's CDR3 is CASSLWGRGNTEAFF. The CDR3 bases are TGTGCCAGCAGTTTATGGGGAAGGGGAAACACTGAAGCTTTCTTT.

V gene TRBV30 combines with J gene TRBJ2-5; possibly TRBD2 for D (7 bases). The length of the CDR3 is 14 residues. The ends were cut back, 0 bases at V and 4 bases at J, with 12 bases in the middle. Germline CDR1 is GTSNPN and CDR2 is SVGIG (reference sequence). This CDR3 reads CAWSVGGARETQYF. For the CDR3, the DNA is TGTGCCTGGAGTGTAGGGGGGGCGAGAGAGACCCAGTACTTC.